Each of the 9 T cell receptor beta chains below was sequenced from the same sample in a study of blood T cell repertoires in COVID-19. Libraries were prepared by immunoSEQ multiplex PCR; TCRdb keeps only in-frame clonotypes and omits some of them. This sample has approximately 85,000 clones; about 82% occur once, and the top ten carry 10% to 15%. The sequencing input was peripheral blood. These receptors came from a woman between 70 and 85 years old with active or convalescent COVID-19.

The chain joins TRBV7-2 to TRBJ1-1, with D maybe TRBD1 (5 bases). The CDR3 extends over 13 amino acids. The germline V and J ends were trimmed by 8 bases and 0 bases, with 10 bases remaining between them. Germline lookup yields CDR1 SGHTA and CDR2 FQGNSA. CDR3 amino acids: CASAVGVNTEAFF. As DNA, the CDR3 is TGTGCCAGCGCTGTAGGGGTGAACACTGAAGCTTTCTTT.

The chain recombines TRBV6-5 with TRBJ1-6; the D gene is possibly TRBD1 (6 bases). The germline gives CDR1 MNHEY, CDR2 SVGAGI. V dropped 6 bases and J dropped 8 bases, with 14 bases sitting between them. This CDR3 has 14 amino acids. The CDR3 DNA reads as TGTGCCAGCAGACCACAGGGCCGTGATTCACCCCTCCACTTT. As protein: CASRPQGRDSPLHF.

The chain links TRBV19 to TRBJ2-2; 7 positions agree with TRBD1. V trimming: 3 bases; J trimming: 6 bases; junction bases outside the gene matches: 7. CDR3 size: 15 residues. Germline V gene data show CDR1 as LNHDA and CDR2 as SQIVND (reference sequence). The CDR3 reads CASSIRDRVPGELFF. The CDR3 bases are TGTGCCAGTAGTATCCGCGACAGGGTACCCGGGGAGCTGTTTTTT. Looking up the rest from reference TRBV19 and TRBJ2-2 gives the full variable domain: DGGITQSPKYLFRKEGQNVTLSCEQNLNHDAMYWYRQDPGQGLRLIYYSQIVNDFQKGDIAEGYSVSREKKESFPLTVTSAQKNPTAFYLCASSIRDRVPGELFFGEGSRLTVL.

The chain uses TRBV18 and TRBJ1-1; 8 bases align to TRBD1. The V gene's germline CDR1 is KGHSH and CDR2 LQKENI. V shed 2 bases and J 7 bases; nucleotides not matched to a gene: 6. CDR3 length: 14 residues. The DNA of the CDR3 is TGTGCCAGCTCACCAGGACAGGGAGGTAATGAAGCTTTCTTT. Protein product: CASSPGQGGNEAFF.

The genes are TRBV6-5 and TRBJ2-5, with D possibly matching TRBD1 (6 bases). The CDR3 covers 14 residues. Per germline, CDR1 MNHEY and CDR2 SVGAGI. The V gene lost 7 bases and the J gene lost 4 bases, with 16 bases spanning the gap. CDR3 region: CASKGGQLLETQYF. In nucleotides, the CDR3 is TGTGCCAGCAAGGGTGGACAGCTCCTAGAGACCCAGTACTTC.

V and J are TRBV9 and TRBJ2-1, with 12 bases identical to TRBD1. The V gene's germline CDR1 is SGDLS and CDR2 YYNGEE. V trimming: 4 bases; J trimming: 8 bases; junction bases outside the gene matches: 16. The CDR3 totals 18 residues. The CDR3 is CASSTRSVPGQGAHEQFF. The DNA of the CDR3 is TGTGCCAGCAGCACACGCTCGGTCCCGGGACAGGGGGCGCATGAGCAGTTCTTC.

This sequence joins TRBV6-2 or TRBV6-3 and TRBJ1-5; tentative D call: TRBD1 (5 bases). The length of the CDR3 is 15 residues. CDR1 MNHEY and CDR2 SVGEGT come from the germline V gene. Trimming removed 6 bases from V and 1 base from J, with 13 bases in between. The CDR3 DNA follows: TGTGCCAGCAGCACGGGGGTAATAAGCAATCAGCCCCAGCATTTT. This translates into CASSTGVISNQPQHF.

The V call is TRBV28, the J call TRBJ1-4; 9 positions agree with TRBD1. The V gene's germline CDR1 is MDHEN and CDR2 SYDVKM. The V and J ends lost 5 bases and 5 bases, in that order; junction bases with no gene match: 6. The length of the CDR3 is 15 residues. CDR3 protein: CASSVAGTGNEKLFF. The CDR3 DNA is TGTGCCAGCAGTGTAGCCGGGACAGGGAATGAAAAACTGTTTTTT.

The J gene is TRBJ2-3, the V gene TRBV7-8; 8 bases line up with TRBD2. Germline V gene sequence: CDR1 SGHVS, CDR2 FQNEAQ. CDR3 length equals 13 residues. After removal of 6 bases from V and 1 base from J, the junction contained 0 bases not matched to a gene. CDR3 DNA sequence: TGTGCCAGCAGGACTAGCGGCACAGATACGCAGTATTTT. Translation: CASRTSGTDTQYF.